The entry below gives a single T cell receptor (beta chain) sequence along with its context. As yet, its antigen is unknown. The sample comes from a study of T cells expressing NK-cell markers. Study information: Most of the eight sequenced donors were HCMV-seropositive; one was seronegative.

Study-level findings and limits: The leading position in the CD3+CD56-NKG2C+ fraction of four donors also went to these clonotypes.

The CDR3 loop spans 15 amino acids. Following a re-call of the 5' RACE reads, TCRdb has one entry per CDR3 protein and lacks DNA. The listing contains roughly 430,000 distinct CDR3 sequences. The sample taken for sequencing was blood T cells: a sorted CD56 or NKG2C T cell subset, CD4+ or CD8+ T cells, or bulk PBMC T cells (not recorded which). This receptor was identified in a woman between 18 and 69 years old in good health. This chain links TRBV12-3 or TRBV12-4 with TRBJ2-1. The CDR3 loop reads CASSFDGGSYNEQFF.